The rows below give T cell receptor beta chains drawn from one sample of a study of cytomegalovirus exposure and HLA in healthy donors. This table comes from immunoSEQ multiplex PCR, and its TCRdb copy is limited to in-frame clones, with some not included. The sample includes approximately 30,000 clones. The sample comprised PBMCs. The receptors were sampled from a man in his forties in good health and CMV-seronegative. Both conserved end residues are part of each CDR3. The order of the fields is D gene, V gene, J gene, CDR3 protein, CDR3 DNA. D genes are given only for firm matches.

>TRBD2|TRBV7-6|TRBJ2-1
CASSLGRVSGSITHNEQFF
TGTGCCAGCAGCTTAGGGAGGGTTAGCGGGAGTATAACTCACAATGAGCAGTTCTTC
>TRBD2|TRBV7-3|TRBJ2-5
CASSLGGLAGFQETQYF
TGTGCCAGCAGCTTAGGGGGGCTAGCGGGGTTCCAAGAGACCCAGTACTTC
>TRBD2|TRBV28|TRBJ2-1
CASRTLAGVNEQFF
TGTGCCAGCAGAACACTAGCGGGCGTAAATGAGCAGTTCTTC
>TRBD2|TRBV28|TRBJ2-7
CASSYAGGGRTNEQYF
TGTGCCAGCAGTTATGCCGGCGGCGGGAGGACCAACGAGCAGTACTTC
>TRBD1|TRBV9|TRBJ2-1
CASSVVPGQGVVEQFF
TGTGCCAGCAGCGTTGTCCCGGGACAGGGTGTGGTTGAGCAGTTCTTC
>TRBD1|TRBV5-1|TRBJ2-2
CASSGRTGNTGELFF
TGCGCCAGCAGCGGACGGACAGGGAACACCGGGGAGCTGTTTTTT
>TRBD1|TRBV7-3|TRBJ2-1
CASSLDRGQANEQFF
TGTGCCAGCAGCTTAGACAGGGGGCAGGCGAATGAGCAGTTCTTC
>-|TRBV2|TRBJ2-1
CASSALEAGYNEQFF
TGTGCCAGCAGTGCTTTGGAGGCTGGCTACAATGAGCAGTTCTTC
>-|TRBV5-1|TRBJ2-2
CASSPDIQQGELFF
TGCGCCAGCAGCCCGGACATCCAACAAGGGGAGCTGTTTTTT
>TRBD1|TRBV18|TRBJ1-1
CASSPLTGITEAFF
TGTGCCAGCTCACCCTTGACAGGGATCACTGAAGCTTTCTTT
>-|TRBV4-3|TRBJ2-7
CASSQEGPTPIGYEQYF
TGCGCCAGCAGCCAAGAGGGCCCGACCCCTATTGGGTACGAGCAGTACTTC
>TRBD2|TRBV5-6|TRBJ2-7
CASRRLAGGSYEQYF
TGTGCCAGCCGACGGTTGGCGGGAGGATCCTACGAGCAGTACTTC
>TRBD1|TRBV6-5|TRBJ2-2
CASTRTGGNTGELFF
TGTGCCAGCACCCGGACAGGGGGTAACACCGGGGAGCTGTTTTTT
>TRBD1|TRBV2|TRBJ1-6
CASTPRTGNNSPLHF
TGTGCCAGCACTCCCCGGACAGGGAATAATTCACCCCTCCACTTT
>-|TRBV19|TRBJ2-3
CASSTSLTTDTQYF
TGTGCCAGTAGTACTAGCCTCACCACAGATACGCAGTATTTT
>TRBD1|TRBV2|TRBJ1-2
CASRMTGRGYTF
TGTGCCAGCAGGATGACAGGGCGCGGCTACACCTTC
>TRBD1|TRBV25-1|TRBJ1-2
CASTAGGNYGYTF
TGTGCCAGCACGGCAGGGGGGAACTATGGCTACACCTTC